This T cell receptor (beta chain) was sequenced in a study of human T cells and chemical hapten exposure. Study-wide findings and caveats: Controls had significantly fewer large CDR3 similarity clusters than were formed by expanded TCRs.

This CDR3 is built from 16 residues. Germline assignment: CDR1 DFQATT and CDR2 SNEGSKA (reference sequence). J was trimmed by 2 bases and V by 6 bases; bases with no gene match: 10. This sample's time point: pre-sensitization, week 0. The treatment was: therapeutic diphenylcyclopropenone sensitization with weekly scalp DPC. The sample holds a few counts of this clonotype. Antigen: not known. MiXCR was run by TCRdb on the RACE reads, yielding one entry per CDR3 protein. Seen here are 95,000 to 150,000 distinct CDR3 sequences, roughly 14% observed once, and the top ten hold around 3%. The sequence was collected from a young woman with alopecia areata. Some clones in this sample may be carry-over from other donors' samples. This material consisted of whole blood, taken in connection with sensitization to the hapten diphenylcyclopropenone (DPC). This chain links TRBV20-1 with TRBJ2-3, with TRBD1 matching over 11 bases. In DNA, the CDR3 is TGCAGTGCCGAACCCCGGGACAGGGGGAACACAGATACGCAGTATTTT. Protein product: CSAEPRDRGNTDTQYF.